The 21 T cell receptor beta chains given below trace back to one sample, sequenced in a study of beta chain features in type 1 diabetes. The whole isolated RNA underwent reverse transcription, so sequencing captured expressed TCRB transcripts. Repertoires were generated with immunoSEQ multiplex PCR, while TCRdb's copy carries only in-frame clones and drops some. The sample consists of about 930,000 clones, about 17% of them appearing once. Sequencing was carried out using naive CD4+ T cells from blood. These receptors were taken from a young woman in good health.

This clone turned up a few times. The CDR3 DNA reads as TGTGCCAGCAGTGTCTTGTACCGGAACACTGAAGCTTTCTTT. As protein: CASSVLYRNTEAFF. This rearrangement joins TRBV28 to TRBJ1-1; D ambiguous. V lost 5 bases, J lost 1 base, and 11 bases lay in between. Germline V gene sequence: CDR1 MDHEN, CDR2 SYDVKM. The CDR3 is 14 amino acids.

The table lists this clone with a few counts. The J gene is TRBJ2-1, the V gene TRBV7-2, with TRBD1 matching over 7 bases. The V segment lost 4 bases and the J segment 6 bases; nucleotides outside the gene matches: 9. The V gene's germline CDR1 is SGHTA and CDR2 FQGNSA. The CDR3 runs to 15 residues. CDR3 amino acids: CASSSQGVEGNEQFF. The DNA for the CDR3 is TGTGCCAGCAGCTCGCAGGGGGTAGAGGGCAATGAGCAGTTCTTC.

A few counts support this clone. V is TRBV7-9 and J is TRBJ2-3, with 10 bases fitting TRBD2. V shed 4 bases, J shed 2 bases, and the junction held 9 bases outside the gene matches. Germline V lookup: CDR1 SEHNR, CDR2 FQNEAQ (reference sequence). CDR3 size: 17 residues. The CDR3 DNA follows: TGTGCCAGCAGCTGGGTAGCGGGAGGCCACGACACAGATACGCAGTATTTT. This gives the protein CASSWVAGGHDTDTQYF.

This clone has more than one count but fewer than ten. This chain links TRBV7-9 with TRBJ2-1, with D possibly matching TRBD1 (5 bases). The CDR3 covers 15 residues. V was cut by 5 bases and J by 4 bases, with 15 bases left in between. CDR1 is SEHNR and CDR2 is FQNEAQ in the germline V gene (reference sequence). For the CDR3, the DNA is TGTGCCAGCAGCGGAAGGGGCGCAGATTACAATGAGCAGTTCTTC. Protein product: CASSGRGADYNEQFF.

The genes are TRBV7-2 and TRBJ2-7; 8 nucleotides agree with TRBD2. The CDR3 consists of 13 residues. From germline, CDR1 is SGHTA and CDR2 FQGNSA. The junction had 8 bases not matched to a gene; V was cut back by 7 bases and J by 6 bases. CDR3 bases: TGTGCCAGCACCGTCACCGGGGGGGTCGAGCAGTACTTC. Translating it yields CASTVTGGVEQYF. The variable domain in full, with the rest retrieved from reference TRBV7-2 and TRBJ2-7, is GAGVSQSPSNKVTEKGKDVELRCDPISGHTALYWYRQSLGQGLEFLIYFQGNSAPDKSGLPSDRFSAERTGGSVSTLTIQRTQQEDSAVYLCASTVTGGVEQYFGPGTRLTVT.

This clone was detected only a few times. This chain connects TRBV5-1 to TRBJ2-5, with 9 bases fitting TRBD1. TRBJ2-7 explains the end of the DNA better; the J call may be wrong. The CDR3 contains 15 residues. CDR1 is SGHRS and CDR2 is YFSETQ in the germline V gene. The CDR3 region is CASSLVGTGPSEQYF. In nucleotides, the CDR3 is TGCGCCAGCAGCTTGGTCGGGACAGGGCCGAGCGAGCAGTACTTC.

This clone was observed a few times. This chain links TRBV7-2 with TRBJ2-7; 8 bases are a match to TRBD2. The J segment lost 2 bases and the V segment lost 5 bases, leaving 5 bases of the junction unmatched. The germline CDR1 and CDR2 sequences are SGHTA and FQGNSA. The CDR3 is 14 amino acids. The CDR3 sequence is CASSERAGAYEQYF. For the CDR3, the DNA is TGTGCCAGCAGCGAGCGAGCGGGAGCCTACGAGCAGTACTTC.

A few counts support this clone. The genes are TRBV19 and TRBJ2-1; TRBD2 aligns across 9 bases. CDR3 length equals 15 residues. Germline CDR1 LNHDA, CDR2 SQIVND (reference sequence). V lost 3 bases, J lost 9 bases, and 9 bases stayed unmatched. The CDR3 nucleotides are TGTGCCAGTAGTATCAAGGTAGCGGGAGTTGGTGAGCAGTTCTTC. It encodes CASSIKVAGVGEQFF.

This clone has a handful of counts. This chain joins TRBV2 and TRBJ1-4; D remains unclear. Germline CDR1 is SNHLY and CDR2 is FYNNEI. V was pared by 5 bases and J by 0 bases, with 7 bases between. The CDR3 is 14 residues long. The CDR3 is CASSLYATNEKLFF. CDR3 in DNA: TGTGCCAGCAGTCTCTACGCAACTAATGAAAAACTGTTTTTT.

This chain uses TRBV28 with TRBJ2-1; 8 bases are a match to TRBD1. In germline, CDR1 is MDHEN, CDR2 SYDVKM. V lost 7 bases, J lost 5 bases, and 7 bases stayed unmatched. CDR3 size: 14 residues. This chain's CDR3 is CASTSGQGDNEQFF. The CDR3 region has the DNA TGTGCCAGCACTTCCGGACAGGGAGACAATGAGCAGTTCTTC.

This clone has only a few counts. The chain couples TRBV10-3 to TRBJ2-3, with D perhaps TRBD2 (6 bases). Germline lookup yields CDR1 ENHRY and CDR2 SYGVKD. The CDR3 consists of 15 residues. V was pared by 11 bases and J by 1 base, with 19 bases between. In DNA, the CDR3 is TGTGCCGCGGGGAGCGAGTCGGCGGGCACAGATACGCAGTATTTT. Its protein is CAAGSESAGTDTQYF.

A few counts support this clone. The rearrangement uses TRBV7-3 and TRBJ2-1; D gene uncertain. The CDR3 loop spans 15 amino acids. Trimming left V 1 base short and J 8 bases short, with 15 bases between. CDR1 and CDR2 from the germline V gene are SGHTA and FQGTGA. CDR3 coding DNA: TGTGCCAGCAGCTTAAAGGGCTCTGCGCCATATGAGCAGTTCTTC. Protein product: CASSLKGSAPYEQFF.

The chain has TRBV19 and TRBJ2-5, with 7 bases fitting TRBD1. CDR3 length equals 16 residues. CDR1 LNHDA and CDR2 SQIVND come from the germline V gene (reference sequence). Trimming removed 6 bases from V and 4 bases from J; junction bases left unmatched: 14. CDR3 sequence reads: CASSRGYRSIGETQYF. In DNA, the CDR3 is TGTGCCAGTAGCAGGGGGTATCGGTCGATCGGAGAGACCCAGTACTTC. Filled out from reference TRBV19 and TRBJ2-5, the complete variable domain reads DGGITQSPKYLFRKEGQNVTLSCEQNLNHDAMYWYRQDPGQGLRLIYYSQIVNDFQKGDIAEGYSVSREKKESFPLTVTSAQKNPTAFYLCASSRGYRSIGETQYFGPGTRLLVL.

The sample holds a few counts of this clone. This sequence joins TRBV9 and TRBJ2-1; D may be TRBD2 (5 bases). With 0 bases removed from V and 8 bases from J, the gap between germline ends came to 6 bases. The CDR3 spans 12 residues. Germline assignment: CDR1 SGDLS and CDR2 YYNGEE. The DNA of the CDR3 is TGTGCCAGCAGCGTAGGCGGGCATGAGCAGTTCTTC. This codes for CASSVGGHEQFF.

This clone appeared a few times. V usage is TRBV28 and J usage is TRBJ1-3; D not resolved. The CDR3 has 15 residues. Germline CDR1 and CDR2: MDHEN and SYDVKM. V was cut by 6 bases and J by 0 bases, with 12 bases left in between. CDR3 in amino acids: CASSEAGSSGNTIYF. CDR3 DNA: TGTGCCAGCAGCGAAGCAGGTAGCTCTGGAAACACCATATATTTT.

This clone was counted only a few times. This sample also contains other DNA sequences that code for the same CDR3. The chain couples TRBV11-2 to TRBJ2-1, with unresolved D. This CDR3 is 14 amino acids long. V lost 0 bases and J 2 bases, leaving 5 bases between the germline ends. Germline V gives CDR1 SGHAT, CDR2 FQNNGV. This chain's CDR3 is CASSLELAYNEQFF. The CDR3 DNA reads TGTGCCAGCAGCTTAGAGCTAGCCTACAATGAGCAGTTCTTC.

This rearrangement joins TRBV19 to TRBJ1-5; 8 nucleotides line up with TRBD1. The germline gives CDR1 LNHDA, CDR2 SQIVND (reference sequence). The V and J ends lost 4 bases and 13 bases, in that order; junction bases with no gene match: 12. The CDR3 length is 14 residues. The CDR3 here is CASSNTHGQGEQHF. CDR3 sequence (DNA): TGTGCCAGTAGTAACACTCATGGACAGGGAGAGCAGCATTTT.

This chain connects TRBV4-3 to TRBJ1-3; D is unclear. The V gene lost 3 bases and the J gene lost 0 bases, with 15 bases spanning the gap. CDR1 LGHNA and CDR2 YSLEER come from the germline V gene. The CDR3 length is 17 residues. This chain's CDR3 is CASSQATSRSSGNTIYF. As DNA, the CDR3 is TGCGCCAGCAGCCAGGCAACCAGTCGATCCTCTGGAAACACCATATATTTT.

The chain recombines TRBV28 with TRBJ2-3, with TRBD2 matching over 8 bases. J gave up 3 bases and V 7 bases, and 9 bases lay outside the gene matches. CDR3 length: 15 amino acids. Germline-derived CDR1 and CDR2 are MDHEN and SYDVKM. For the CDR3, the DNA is TGTGCCAGCAAGACCCCAGCGGGAGTAACAGATACGCAGTATTTT. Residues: CASKTPAGVTDTQYF.

The CDR3 DNA reads TGTGCCAGCCGGGGATTTAATGAGCAGTTCTTC. Its translation: CASRGFNEQFF. V usage is TRBV11-2 and J usage is TRBJ2-1; tentatively, D is TRBD2 (5 bases). Germline values: CDR1 SGHAT, CDR2 FQNNGV. Trimming removed 8 bases from V and 7 bases from J, with 9 bases in between. CDR3 length: 11 residues.

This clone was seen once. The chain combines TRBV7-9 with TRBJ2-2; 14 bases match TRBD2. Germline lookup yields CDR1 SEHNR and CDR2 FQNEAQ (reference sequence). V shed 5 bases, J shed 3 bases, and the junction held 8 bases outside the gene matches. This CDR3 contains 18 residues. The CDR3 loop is CASSLWTSGRTYTGELFF. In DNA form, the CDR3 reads TGTGCCAGCAGCCTCTGGACTAGCGGGAGGACATACACCGGGGAGCTGTTTTTT.